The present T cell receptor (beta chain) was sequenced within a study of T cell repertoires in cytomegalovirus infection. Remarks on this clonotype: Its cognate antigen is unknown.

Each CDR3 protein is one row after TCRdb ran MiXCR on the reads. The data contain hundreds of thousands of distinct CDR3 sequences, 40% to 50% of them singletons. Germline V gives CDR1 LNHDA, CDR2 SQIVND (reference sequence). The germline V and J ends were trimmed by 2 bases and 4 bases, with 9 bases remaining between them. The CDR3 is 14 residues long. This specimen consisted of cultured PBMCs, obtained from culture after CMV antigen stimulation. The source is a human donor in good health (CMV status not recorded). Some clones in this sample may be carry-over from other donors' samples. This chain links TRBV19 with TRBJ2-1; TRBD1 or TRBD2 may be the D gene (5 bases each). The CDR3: CASSIWGRYNEQFF. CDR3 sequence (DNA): TGTGCCAGTAGTATATGGGGGAGATACAATGAGCAGTTCTTC.